The clone carrying this T cell receptor (beta chain) was detected only once. What it binds is not known. The time point here: baseline pretreatment blood. Stated treatment: 15 Gy SBRT to primary tumor, nephrectomy 4 weeks later. The entry originates in a study of radiation and T cells in renal cell carcinoma. General study points: Baseline intratumoral clonotype presence is unknown without pretreatment biopsies.

Clones were sequenced by immunoSEQ multiplex PCR, and TCRdb holds only the in-frame ones, with some missing. The sample lists approximately 120,000 clones, around 83% occurring once. Between the trimmed V and J ends, which lost 4 bases and 0 bases, there was a span of 14 bases. Germline V gene lookup returns CDR1 MNHEY and CDR2 SVGAGI. This CDR3 spans 16 amino acids. The chain uses TRBV6-5 and TRBJ2-3; D gene unclear. The material sequenced was blood, taken from a patient whose treatment included radiotherapy and nephrectomy. This TCR derives from an older woman with renal cell carcinoma. The DNA of the CDR3 is TGTGCCAGCAGTTTGAGAATTAATCCTAGCACAGATACGCAGTATTTT. Translated, it gives CASSLRINPSTDTQYF.